This is a list of T cell receptor beta chains from one sample in a study of cytomegalovirus exposure and HLA in healthy donors. Assay used: immunoSEQ multiplex PCR; TCRdb lists only in-frame clones, some missing. The sample consists of some 89,000 clones, roughly 76% of them appearing once. The sequencing input was PBMCs. These TCRs come from a woman aged 30 to 39 in good health and CMV-seronegative. The CDR3 runs from the conserved cysteine through the conserved F or W. The size field is filled for only some rows; it gives once, few, many or a size class.

size	J	V	CDR3
NA	TRBJ1-6	TRBV6-4	CASSAGGQHSPLHF
NA	TRBJ2-7	TRBV30	CAWRGGGLALSYEQYF
NA	TRBJ1-1	TRBV18	CASSPGSNTEAFF
NA	TRBJ1-2	TRBV10-3	CAISELDRDNYGYTF
NA	TRBJ2-1	TRBV27	CASTQSAGGYNEQFF
NA	TRBJ1-2	TRBV4-3	CASSQVRQGGNGYTF
NA	TRBJ2-5	TRBV2	CASSETPRGKQTQYF
NA	TRBJ2-7	TRBV9	CASSPLGQGVSEQYF
few	TRBJ1-1	TRBV19	CASHPDPGSTEAFF
NA	TRBJ1-1	TRBV28	CASSEGQGVSEAFF
NA	TRBJ2-5	TRBV9	CASSVGQGGEAQYF
NA	TRBJ2-7	TRBV19	CASSTPEGYEQYF
NA	TRBJ2-1	TRBV7-9	CASSLARTGLHNEQFF
NA	TRBJ2-2	TRBV19	CASTPLAGGNTGELFF
NA	TRBJ1-3	TRBV19	CASRDRGPAGNTIYF
once	TRBJ2-3	TRBV6-6	CASSLGGQAHTDTQYF
once	TRBJ2-7	TRBV21-1	CASSKGGGGLAGESYEQYF
NA	TRBJ2-1	TRBV7-2	CASSLGAFRGQFF
NA	TRBJ2-2	TRBV28	CASSFILAGVGELFF
few	TRBJ1-5	TRBV19	CASSILRGLNQPQHF
NA	TRBJ2-7	TRBV5-1	CASSPAAGGRDRGYEQYF
NA	TRBJ1-5	TRBV28	CASSPPNQPQHF
NA	TRBJ2-6	TRBV2	CASTGQISGANVLTF
few	TRBJ2-1	TRBV19	CASSRGTSGVKSGYNEQFF
once	TRBJ2-7	TRBV6-1	CASRGRGGGYEQYF
NA	TRBJ1-5	TRBV7-9	CSSMGSSQPQHF
NA	TRBJ2-5	TRBV5-4	CASSSRTARGETQYF
few	TRBJ2-7	TRBV5-4	CASSVSLASYEQYF
NA	TRBJ2-1	TRBV5-1	CASSLAGSKYNEQFF
NA	TRBJ2-2	TRBV9	CASSVDRGAGELFF
NA	TRBJ2-2	TRBV28	CASSNSGLNTGELFF
once	TRBJ2-7	TRBV6-5	CASSRDRTLYEQYF
NA	TRBJ2-1	TRBV18	CASSSPPGQGPHNEQFF
once	TRBJ1-6	TRBV11-2	CASSLARGHNSPLHF
NA	TRBJ2-7	TRBV28	CASSLPGTSGSTEQYF
NA	TRBJ1-5	TRBV23-1	CASSPGQANNQPQHF
NA	TRBJ2-1	TRBV6-1	CASSEGLGADEQFF
NA	TRBJ2-3	TRBV10-3	CAIGGVTDTQYF
once	TRBJ2-5	TRBV29-1	CSVVGQDQETQYF
NA	TRBJ2-5	TRBV5-1	CASSSGQVGTQYF
few	TRBJ1-6	TRBV7-9	CASSLGTVNSPLHF
NA	TRBJ1-1	TRBV6-1	CASRAPGGFTEAFF
NA	TRBJ2-3	TRBV5-1	CASSDSRTDTQYF
NA	NA	TRBV5-1	CASSAGTYEQYF
NA	TRBJ2-7	TRBV7-9	CAGSLPGGYEQYF
NA	TRBJ2-1	TRBV29-1	CSVVVTSVDEQFF